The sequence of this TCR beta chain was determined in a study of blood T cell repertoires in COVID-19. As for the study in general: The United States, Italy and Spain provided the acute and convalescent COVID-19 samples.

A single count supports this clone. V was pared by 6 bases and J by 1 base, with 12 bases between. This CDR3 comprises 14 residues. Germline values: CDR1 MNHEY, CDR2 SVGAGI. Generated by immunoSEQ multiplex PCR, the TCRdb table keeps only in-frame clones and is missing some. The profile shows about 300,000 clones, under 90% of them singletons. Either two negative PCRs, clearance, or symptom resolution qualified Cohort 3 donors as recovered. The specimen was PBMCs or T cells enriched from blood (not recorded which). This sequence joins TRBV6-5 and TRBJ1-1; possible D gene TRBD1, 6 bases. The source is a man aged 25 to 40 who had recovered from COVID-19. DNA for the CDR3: TGTGCCAGCAGACTCGGACAGCCGAACACTGAAGCTTTCTTT. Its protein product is CASRLGQPNTEAFF.